The 8 T cell receptor beta chains listed next were all sequenced from one sample in a study of cytomegalovirus exposure and HLA in healthy donors. PCR employed 60 Vbeta and 13 Jbeta primers. Some clones are missing from TCRdb's copy, which holds only in-frame ones; the method was immunoSEQ multiplex PCR. The data contain over 150,000 clones, roughly four fifths of them singletons. Sequences were obtained from PBMCs. These receptor sequences come from a man aged 45-60 years in good health and CMV-seropositive.

A single count supports this clone. The genes are TRBV30 and TRBJ1-2; D perhaps matches TRBD1 (5 bases). V was pared by 0 bases and J by 5 bases, with 13 bases between. The CDR3 extends over 14 amino acids. The germline V gene encodes CDR1 GTSNPN and CDR2 SVGIG (reference sequence). CDR3 nucleotides: TGTGCCTGGAGTGTGGGCAGGGATGAGTATGGCTACACCTTC. Amino acid sequence: CAWSVGRDEYGYTF.

This clone turned up a few times. This chain joins TRBV30 and TRBJ2-5, with TRBD1 as a possible D gene (6 bases). In germline, CDR1 is GTSNPN, CDR2 SVGIG (reference sequence). Trimming shortened V by 1 base and J by 1 base, and 10 bases separated the two germline ends. The CDR3 spans 14 residues. The CDR3 DNA reads TGTGCCTGGAGTGGAAGGGGGTTCCAAGAGACCCAGTACTTC. Protein: CAWSGRGFQETQYF.

This sequence joins TRBV11-2 and TRBJ2-2, with 8 nucleotides matching TRBD2. The J segment lost 0 bases and the V segment lost 0 bases, leaving 3 bases of the junction unmatched. There are 17 residues in the CDR3. Looked up from germline, CDR1 is SGHAT and CDR2 is FQNNGV. The CDR3 region is CASSLESGGPNTGELFF. In nucleotides, the CDR3 is TGTGCCAGCAGCTTAGAGAGCGGGGGACCGAACACCGGGGAGCTGTTTTTT.

The chain recombines TRBV5-5 with TRBJ1-2; tentatively, D is TRBD1 (5 bases). The CDR3 totals 14 residues. Trimming removed 6 bases at V and 8 bases at J, with 20 bases between. Germline CDR1 and CDR2: SGHKS and YYEKEE (reference sequence). CDR3 sequence: CASNRELGARGYTF. The CDR3 DNA reads TGTGCCAGCAACCGAGAGTTAGGGGCGCGGGGCTACACCTTC. Full variable domain (rest looked up from reference TRBV5-5 and TRBJ1-2): DAGVTQSPTHLIKTRGQQVTLRCSPISGHKSVSWYQQVLGQGPQFIFQYYEKEERGRGNFPDRFSARQFPNYSSELNVNALLLGDSALYLCASNRELGARGYTFGSGTRLTVV.

V gene TRBV9 combines with J gene TRBJ2-2, with 9 bases that match TRBD2. Per the germline V gene, CDR1 is SGDLS and CDR2 is YYNGEE. The CDR3 is made up of 15 amino acids. V lost 4 bases to trimming and J lost 6 bases; unmatched junction nucleotides: 7. The CDR3 protein is CASSLSGGAPGELFF. The CDR3, as DNA: TGTGCCAGCAGCCTTAGCGGGGGAGCTCCCGGGGAGCTGTTTTTT.

The rearrangement uses TRBV7-9 and TRBJ2-7; 11 bases agree with TRBD2. The CDR3 covers 15 residues. The germline V gene encodes CDR1 SEHNR and CDR2 FQNEAQ (reference sequence). Trimming took 4 bases from V and 4 from J; bases not matched to a gene: 6. The CDR3 nucleotides are TGTGCCAGCAGCTCACAGACTAGCGGGATTTACGAGCAGTACTTC. Residues: CASSSQTSGIYEQYF.

This chain connects TRBV19 to TRBJ2-1; tentative D call: TRBD2 (5 bases). V lost 1 base, J lost 9 bases, and 10 bases lay in between. Germline V CDR1 and CDR2: LNHDA, SQIVND (reference sequence). The CDR3 length is 13 residues. CDR3 sequence: CASSIVLVTEQFF. The CDR3 nucleotides read TGTGCCAGTAGTATAGTACTAGTAACTGAGCAGTTCTTC. Together with reference TRBV19 and TRBJ2-1, the CDR3 gives the full variable domain: DGGITQSPKYLFRKEGQNVTLSCEQNLNHDAMYWYRQDPGQGLRLIYYSQIVNDFQKGDIAEGYSVSREKKESFPLTVTSAQKNPTAFYLCASSIVLVTEQFFGPGTRLTVL.

The chain uses TRBV19 and TRBJ1-1; 10 positions agree with TRBD1. The CDR3 contains 17 residues. Germline CDR1 and CDR2: LNHDA and SQIVND (reference sequence). V dropped 4 bases and J dropped 0; count of bases not matched to a gene: 8. CDR3 residues: CASSRDRGLSMNTEAFF. CDR3 nucleotides: TGTGCCAGTAGTAGAGACAGGGGGCTCTCCATGAACACTGAAGCTTTCTTT.